This T cell receptor beta chain was captured by sequencing in a study of regulatory T cells in long-lasting Graves disease. This clonotype was observed a handful of times. Time point in this sample: newly diagnosed GD, antithyroid drugs for less than 3 months. Extracted RNA from PBMCs served as the source of the TCR library. V lost 2 bases and J 8 bases, leaving 16 bases between the germline ends. Germline CDR1 reads SEHNR; CDR2 reads FQNEAQ (reference sequence). The CDR3 is 15 residues long. Building of the TCR beta libraries involved iRepertoire HTBI primers and Arm-PCR of CDR3 regions. TCRdb fed the multiplex PCR reads into MiXCR, producing one record per CDR3 protein. The sample records more than 450,000 distinct CDR3 sequences, around 15% being singletons. The data were also submitted as part of a second study, on T cells in Graves' hyperthyroidism and ophthalmopathy.

The source is a man aged 40-55 years with Graves disease. Sequencing was performed on peripheral blood mononuclear cells (PBMCs), taken at new diagnosis, from a patient treated with antithyroid drugs. This rearrangement joins TRBV7-9 to TRBJ2-1, with a tentative D call TRBD2 (6 bases). The CDR3 region has the DNA TGTGCCAGCAGCTTAATAGCCCTCCCGGGGGATGAGCAGTTCTTC. Protein sequence: CASSLIALPGDEQFF.